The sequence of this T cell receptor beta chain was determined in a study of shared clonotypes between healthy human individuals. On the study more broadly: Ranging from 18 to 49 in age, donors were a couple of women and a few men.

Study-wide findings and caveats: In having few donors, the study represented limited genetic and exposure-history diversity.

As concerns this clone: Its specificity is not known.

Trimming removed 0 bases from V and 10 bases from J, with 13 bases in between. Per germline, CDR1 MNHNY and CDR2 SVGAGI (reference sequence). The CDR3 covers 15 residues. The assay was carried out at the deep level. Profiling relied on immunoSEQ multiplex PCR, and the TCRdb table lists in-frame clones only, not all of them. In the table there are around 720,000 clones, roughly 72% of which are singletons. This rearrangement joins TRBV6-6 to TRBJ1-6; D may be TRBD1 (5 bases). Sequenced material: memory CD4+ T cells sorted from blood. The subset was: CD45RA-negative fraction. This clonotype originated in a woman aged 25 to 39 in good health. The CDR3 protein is CASSYSVRVESPLHF. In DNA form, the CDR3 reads TGTGCCAGCAGTTACTCGGTCAGGGTAGAATCACCCCTCCACTTT.